The 12 T cell receptor beta chains reported below all come from one sample, sequenced in a study of blood T cell repertoires in COVID-19. Clones were sequenced by immunoSEQ multiplex PCR, and TCRdb holds only the in-frame ones, with some missing. This sample carries roughly 200,000 clones, around 84% of them seen once, and the ten largest clones take about 19%. Sequences were obtained from PBMCs or T cells enriched from blood (not recorded which). The source of these receptors is a man between 35 and 55 years old who had recovered from COVID-19.

This clone was seen only once. Germline and junction disagree at one end, which may indicate a read error. This chain links TRBV27 with TRBJ2-3; 11 nucleotides align to TRBD2. Per germline, CDR1 MNHEY and CDR2 SMNVEV (reference sequence). The CDR3 has 13 amino acids. As DNA, the CDR3 is TGTGCCAGCAGTTTATCGGAGACTAGCGGGAAGGATTTT. It specifies CASSLSETSGKDF.

This sequence joins TRBV10-3 and TRBJ2-7; 9 bases fit TRBD2. CDR1 ENHRY and CDR2 SYGVKD come from the germline V gene. V was pared by 0 bases and J by 2 bases, with 2 bases of the junction left unmatched. CDR3 size: 15 residues. In DNA form, the CDR3 reads TGTGCCATCAGTGAGTCAGTAGCGGGAGCCTACGAGCAGTACTTC. Protein: CAISESVAGAYEQYF.

V gene TRBV27 combines with J gene TRBJ1-3; D may be TRBD1 (6 bases). Germline V gene data show CDR1 as MNHEY and CDR2 as SMNVEV (reference sequence). V dropped 4 bases and J dropped 2 bases, with 6 bases sitting between them. The CDR3 extends over 13 amino acids. The CDR3 sequence is CASSYRAGNTIYF. The CDR3 nucleotides read TGTGCCAGCAGTTACAGGGCTGGAAACACCATATATTTT.

This clone was seen once. The chain uses TRBV3-1 (or the pseudogene TRBV3-2) and TRBJ2-7; 7 bases are shared with TRBD2. This CDR3 has 17 residues. With 0 bases clipped from V and 5 bases from J, the junction kept 13 bases outside the gene matches. Germline loops: CDR1 LGHDT, CDR2 YNNKEL (reference sequence). The CDR3 is CASSQDPTGREAHEQYF. The CDR3 DNA sequence: TGTGCCAGCAGCCAAGATCCTACGGGACGGGAGGCCCACGAGCAGTACTTC.

The chain links TRBV9 to TRBJ2-3; 7 nucleotides line up with TRBD2. The germline V gene encodes CDR1 SGDLS and CDR2 YYNGEE. This CDR3 has 15 amino acids. The V segment lost 1 base and the J segment 1 base; nucleotides outside the gene matches: 3. CDR3 protein: CASSVREGGTDTQYF. Written as DNA, the CDR3 is TGTGCCAGCAGCGTAAGGGAGGGTGGCACAGATACGCAGTATTTT.

The V call is TRBV10-3, the J call TRBJ2-2, with TRBD1 matching over 8 bases. CDR1 and CDR2 from the germline V gene are ENHRY and SYGVKD. The CDR3 runs to 14 residues. After removal of 10 bases from V and 7 bases from J, the junction contained 11 bases not matched to a gene. In nucleotides, the CDR3 is TGTGCCACAACAGGACAGGGAAGTCACGGGGAGCTGTTTTTT. It encodes CATTGQGSHGELFF.

The chain combines TRBV11-3 with TRBJ1-3; D not certain. Per germline, CDR1 SGHNT and CDR2 YENEEA. The CDR3 is 19 residues long. Trimming shortened V by 5 bases and J by 0 bases, and 23 bases separated the two germline ends. CDR3 bases: TGTGCCAGCAGCGCTCGAGGTCCCGAGCGACGAAGCTCTGGAAACACCATATATTTT. Residues: CASSARGPERRSSGNTIYF.

This rearrangement joins TRBV5-1 to TRBJ2-2; TRBD2 matches at 12 bases. The junction had 7 bases not matched to a gene; V was cut back by 1 base and J by 6 bases. The CDR3 covers 17 residues. The V gene's germline CDR1 is SGHRS and CDR2 YFSETQ. This chain's CDR3 is CASSLSSGRALAGELFF. CDR3 coding DNA: TGCGCCAGCAGCTTGTCTAGCGGGAGGGCCCTGGCCGGGGAGCTGTTTTTT. The whole variable domain, remainder taken from reference TRBV5-1 and TRBJ2-2, is KAGVTQTPRYLIKTRGQQVTLSCSPISGHRSVSWYQQTPGQGLQFLFEYFSETQRNKGNFPGRFSGRQFSNSRSEMNVSTLELGDSALYLCASSLSSGRALAGELFFGEGSRLTVL.

This rearrangement joins TRBV6-5 to TRBJ2-7; D not certain. Looked up from germline, CDR1 is MNHEY and CDR2 is SVGAGI. Trimming took 5 bases from V and 5 from J, leaving 7 bases between them. The CDR3 is 11 residues long. The CDR3 sequence is CASSLLHEQYF. The CDR3 DNA follows: TGTGCCAGCAGTCTTCTTCACGAGCAGTACTTC.

The chain combines TRBV14 with TRBJ1-1; D may be TRBD1 (6 bases). CDR1 is SGHDN, CDR2 FVKESK, per germline. The CDR3 contains 13 residues. Trimming took 1 base from V and 11 from J, leaving 14 bases between them. The DNA for the CDR3 is TGTGCCAGCAGCCAAGCGGGGGGCGGAATCGCTTTCTTT. Protein product: CASSQAGGGIAFF.

This sequence joins TRBV2 and TRBJ2-2; D gene uncertain. With 0 bases removed from V and 5 bases from J, the gap between germline ends came to 4 bases. Germline CDR1 SNHLY, CDR2 FYNNEI. The CDR3 has 13 residues. CDR3 DNA sequence: TGTGCCAGCAGTGAAGCCCCGACCGGGGAGCTGTTTTTT. Protein product: CASSEAPTGELFF.

This chain links TRBV11-3 with TRBJ2-7, with D tentatively TRBD2 (5 bases). Deletions cut 3 bases from V and 3 bases from J, with 15 bases between. Germline V gene data show CDR1 as SGHNT and CDR2 as YENEEA. The length of the CDR3 is 15 residues. The CDR3 sequence: CASSFDAAGVYEQYF. The CDR3 bases are TGTGCCAGCAGCTTCGATGCGGCGGGCGTCTACGAGCAGTACTTC.